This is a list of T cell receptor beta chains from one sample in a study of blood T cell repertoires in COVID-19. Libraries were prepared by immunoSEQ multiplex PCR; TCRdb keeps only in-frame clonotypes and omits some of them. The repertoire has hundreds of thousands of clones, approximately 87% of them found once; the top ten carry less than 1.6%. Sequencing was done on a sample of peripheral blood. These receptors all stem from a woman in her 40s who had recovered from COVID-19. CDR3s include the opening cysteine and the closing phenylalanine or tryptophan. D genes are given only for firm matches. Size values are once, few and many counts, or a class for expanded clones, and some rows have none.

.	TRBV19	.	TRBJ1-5	CASNLQGTRQPQHF	TGTGCCAGTAACCTACAGGGTACGCGTCAGCCCCAGCATTTT
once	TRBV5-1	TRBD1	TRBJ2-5	CASQGDEFLGTQYF	TGCGCCAGCCAGGGGGATGAATTCCTGGGGACCCAGTACTTC
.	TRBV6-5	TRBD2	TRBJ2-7	CASSYSSGESSYEQYF	TGTGCCAGCAGTTACTCTAGCGGGGAAAGCTCCTACGAGCAGTACTTC
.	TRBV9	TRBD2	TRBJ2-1	CASSGSPLAGGHIALEQFF	TGTGCCAGCAGCGGTTCCCCCCTAGCGGGGGGCCACATCGCCCTTGAGCAGTTCTTC
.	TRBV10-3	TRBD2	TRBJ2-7	CAISESSGGAEAYEQYF	TGTGCCATCAGTGAGTCTAGCGGGGGGGCGGAAGCCTACGAGCAGTACTTC
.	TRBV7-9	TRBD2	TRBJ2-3	CASSLATSGAASTDTQYF	TGTGCCAGCAGCTTAGCGACTAGCGGGGCCGCCTCAACAGATACGCAGTATTTT
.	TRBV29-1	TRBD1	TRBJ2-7	CSVGSWGQTYEQYF	TGCAGCGTCGGATCTTGGGGACAGACGTACGAGCAGTACTTC
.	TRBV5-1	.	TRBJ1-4	CASSPILSTEKLFF	TGCGCCAGCAGCCCTATACTTAGTACTGAAAAACTGTTTTTT
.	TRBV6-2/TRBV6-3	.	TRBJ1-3	CASSSRSAGMSSGNTIYF	TGTGCCAGCAGCTCCCGGTCAGCGGGGATGAGCTCTGGAAACACCATATATTTT
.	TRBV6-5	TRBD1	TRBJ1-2	CASSLQGADGYTF	TGTGCCAGCAGTCTACAGGGGGCGGATGGCTACACCTTC
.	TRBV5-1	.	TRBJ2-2	CASSLQANTGELFF	TGCGCCAGCAGCTTGCAGGCGAACACCGGGGAGCTGTTTTTT
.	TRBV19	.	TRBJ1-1	CASSIGRRQGAEAFF	TGTGCCAGTAGTATCGGGAGACGGCAGGGTGCTGAAGCTTTCTTT
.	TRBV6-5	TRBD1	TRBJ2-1	CASSYGTDSYNEQFF	TGTGCCAGCAGTTATGGGACAGACTCCTACAATGAGCAGTTCTTC
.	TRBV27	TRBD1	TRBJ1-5	CASSPAGTGMLGNQPQHF	TGTGCCAGCAGTCCCGCAGGGACAGGGATGTTGGGCAATCAGCCCCAGCATTTT
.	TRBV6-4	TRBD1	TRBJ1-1	CASSETGAGEAFF	TGTGCCAGCAGTGAAACAGGGGCGGGTGAAGCTTTCTTT
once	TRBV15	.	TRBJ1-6	CATSRDPPGGEGNSPLHF	TGTGCCACCAGCAGAGATCCCCCCGGGGGTGAGGGGAATTCACCCCTCCACTTT
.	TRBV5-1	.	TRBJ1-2	CASSPQDSRYGYTF	TGCGCCAGCAGCCCGCAGGACTCTCGGTATGGCTACACCTTC
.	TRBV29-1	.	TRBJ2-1	CSVEGTANSYNEQFF	TGCAGCGTTGAAGGGACAGCCAACTCCTACAATGAGCAGTTCTTC
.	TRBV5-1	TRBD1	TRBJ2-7	CASSITGTGEDEQYF	TGCGCCAGCAGCATAACCGGGACAGGGGAAGACGAGCAGTACTTC
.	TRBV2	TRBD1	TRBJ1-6	CASIRDRAGHSPLHF	TGTGCCAGCATTAGGGACAGGGCCGGCCATTCACCCCTCCACTTT
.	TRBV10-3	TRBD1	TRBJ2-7	CAISAGQGFYEQYF	TGTGCCATCAGTGCGGGACAGGGGTTCTACGAGCAGTACTTC
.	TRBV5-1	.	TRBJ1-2	CASSLDLDSLYGYTF	TGCGCCAGCAGCTTGGATCTTGATAGCCTTTATGGCTACACCTTC
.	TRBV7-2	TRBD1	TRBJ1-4	CASSHGQGAEKLFF	TGTGCCAGCAGCCACGGACAGGGCGCTGAAAAACTGTTTTTT
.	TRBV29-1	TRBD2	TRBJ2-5	CSVEGLAGYQETQYF	TGCAGCGTTGAAGGCCTAGCGGGCTACCAAGAGACCCAGTACTTC
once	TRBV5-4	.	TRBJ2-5	CASSLDVQGQETQYF	TGTGCCAGCAGCTTGGACGTCCAGGGGCAAGAGACCCAGTACTTC
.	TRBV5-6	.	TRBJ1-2	CASSLWQAIYGYTF	TGTGCCAGCAGCCTATGGCAGGCGATCTATGGCTACACCTTC
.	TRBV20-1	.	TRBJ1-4	CSASVDFEGQKLFF	TGCAGTGCTAGTGTTGATTTTGAGGGTCAAAAACTGTTTTTT
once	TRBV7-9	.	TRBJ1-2	CASSELQGRNYGYTF	TGTGCCAGCAGCGAACTACAGGGTCGTAACTATGGCTACACCTTC
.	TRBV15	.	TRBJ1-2	CATSRELANEDGYTF	TGTGCCACCAGCAGAGAATTGGCCAACGAGGATGGCTACACCTTC
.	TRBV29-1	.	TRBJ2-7	CSVDTGYEQYF	TGCAGCGTTGATACGGGGTACGAGCAGTACTTC
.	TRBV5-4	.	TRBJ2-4	CASSQTVQGIQYF	TGTGCCAGCAGCCAGACTGTTCAGGGGATTCAGTACTTC
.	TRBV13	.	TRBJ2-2	CASSSTLIAGELFF	TGTGCCAGCAGCTCAACACTAATAGCCGGGGAGCTGTTTTTT
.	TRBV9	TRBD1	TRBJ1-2	CASSTQGALGYTF	TGTGCCAGCAGCACACAGGGGGCGCTTGGCTACACCTTC
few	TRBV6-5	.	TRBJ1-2	CASRLRGGGGYTF	TGTGCCAGCAGGCTCAGGGGAGGGGGTGGCTACACCTTC
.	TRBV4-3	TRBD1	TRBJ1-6	CASSYLGQNSPLHF	TGCGCCAGCAGCTATCTGGGACAGAATTCACCCCTCCACTTT
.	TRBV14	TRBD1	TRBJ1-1	CASSEHRGWDTEAFF	TGTGCCAGCAGCGAACACAGGGGGTGGGACACTGAAGCTTTCTTT
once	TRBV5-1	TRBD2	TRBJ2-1	CASSPGIRGEGEQFF	TGCGCCAGCAGCCCCGGGATCCGGGGGGAGGGTGAGCAGTTCTTC
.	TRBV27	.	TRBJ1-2	CASSLSFRDWVYGYTF	TGTGCCAGCAGTTTATCATTCAGGGATTGGGTCTATGGCTACACCTTC
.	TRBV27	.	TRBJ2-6	CASSSGGTGANVLTF	TGTGCCAGCAGTTCAGGGGGGACTGGGGCCAACGTCCTGACTTTC
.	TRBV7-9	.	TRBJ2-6	CASSLREGPGANVLTF	TGTGCCAGCAGCCTCCGAGAGGGCCCTGGGGCCAACGTCCTGACTTTC
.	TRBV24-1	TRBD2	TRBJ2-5	CATGVGSGPELETQYF	TGTGCCACCGGGGTAGGTAGCGGGCCCGAATTAGAGACCCAGTACTTC
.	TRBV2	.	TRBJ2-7	CASSWGPLSYEQYF	TGTGCCAGCAGTTGGGGGCCCCTCTCCTACGAGCAGTACTTC
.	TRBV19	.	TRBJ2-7	CASSIETTSSYEQYF	TGTGCCAGTAGTATTGAGACTACGAGCTCCTACGAGCAGTACTTC
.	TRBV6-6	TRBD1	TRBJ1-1	CASSQPGGTEAFF	TGTGCCAGCAGTCAACCAGGGGGCACTGAAGCTTTCTTT
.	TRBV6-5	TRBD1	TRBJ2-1	CASRDSYSNEQFF	TGTGCCAGCCGGGACAGCTACTCCAATGAGCAGTTCTTC
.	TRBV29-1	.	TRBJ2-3	CSVGGGADTDTQYF	TGCAGCGTGGGAGGGGGGGCCGACACAGATACGCAGTATTTT
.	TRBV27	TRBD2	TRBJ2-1	CASNSRGIPYNEQFF	TGTGCCAGCAATTCGCGGGGGATCCCCTACAATGAGCAGTTCTTC
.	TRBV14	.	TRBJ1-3	CASSQERAGARGNTIYF	TGTGCCAGCAGCCAAGAGAGGGCGGGGGCGCGCGGAAACACCATATATTTT